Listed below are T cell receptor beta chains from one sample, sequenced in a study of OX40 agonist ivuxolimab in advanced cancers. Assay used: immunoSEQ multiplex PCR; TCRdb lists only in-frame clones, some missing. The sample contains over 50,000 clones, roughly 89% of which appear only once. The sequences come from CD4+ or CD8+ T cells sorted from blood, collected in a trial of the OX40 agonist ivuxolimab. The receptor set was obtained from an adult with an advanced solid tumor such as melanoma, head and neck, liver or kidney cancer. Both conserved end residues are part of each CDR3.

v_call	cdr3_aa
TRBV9	CASSEAGLRDTQYF
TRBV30	CAWSRSSVHEQFF
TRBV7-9	CASRPTGVGYGYTF
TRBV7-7	CASSQTGAQETQYF
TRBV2	CASSEVGSGSWNEQFF
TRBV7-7	CASSPNGVGSYNEQFF
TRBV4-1	CASSQDWQGIDTQYF
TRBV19	CASNRQGVNTGELFF
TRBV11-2	CASSYRTGGEQYF
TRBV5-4	CASSQRGGQGISGNTIYF
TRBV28	CASSEQVSGYTF
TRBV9	CASSAGTDADTLAKNIQYF
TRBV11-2	CASSLTDMNTEAFF
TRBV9	CASSVGSGGYTF
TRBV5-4	CASSLVGGKRSGEQYF
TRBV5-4	CASSLAREGQPYF
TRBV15	CATSRGRLAGGVSNEQFF
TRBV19	CASSARGEGGGQPQHF
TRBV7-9	CASSLEWGENTEAFF
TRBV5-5	CASSLEGYEQYF
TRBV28	CASSLLSYEQYF
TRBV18	CASSSSPYEQYF
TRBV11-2	CASSLLGGQREQYF
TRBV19	CASGTQGGNQPQHF
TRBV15	CATSSGLKNTEAFF
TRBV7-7	CASSLAEADTQYF
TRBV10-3	CAISEARGAGANVLTF
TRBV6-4	CASNPQRGQETQYF
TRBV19	CASNSGQGAALDTEAFF
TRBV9	CATTRGSSGRPGELFF
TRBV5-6	CASSLRLAGRTGELFF
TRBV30	CAWSVGPGPVYEQYF
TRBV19	CASRNLGTRDEKLFF
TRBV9	CASSSGSGELFF
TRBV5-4	CASSRDSGANVLTF
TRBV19	CASKRQGNTEAFF
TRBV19	CASWDRGVLQPQHF
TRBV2	CASALNLPGYTEAFF
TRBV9	CASSAGTANTGELFF
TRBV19	CASSSGDQETQYF
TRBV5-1	CASSLDRNTEAFF
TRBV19	CASSIGTGVVGDTQYF
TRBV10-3	CAIRTDYGYTF
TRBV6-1	CASSARLAGETDTQYF
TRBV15	CATSRDRQGAGELFF
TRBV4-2	CASSHPDRGPEAFF
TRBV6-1	CASSLSRDTYQPQHF
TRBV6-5	CASRTSRGNSPLHF
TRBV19	CASSTGGTGSFYGYTF
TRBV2	CASKETGPGEKLFF
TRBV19	CASSIGLAGVDTQYF
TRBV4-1	CASSQGGSVATQYF
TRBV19	CASSTEGARSNQPQHF
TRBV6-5	CASSYGGTRASDTQYF
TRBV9	CASSVGQGGSYNEQFF
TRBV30	CAWSEGGQPQHF
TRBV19	CASSPRQGSNQPQHF
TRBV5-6	CASSPPGLGRDTQYF